This T cell receptor (beta chain) was sequenced during a study of blood T cell repertoires in COVID-19. At the level of the study: Nucleic acid was either cDNA or gDNA, and it came from T cells, B-cell-depleted T cells, or PBMCs.

This CDR3 has 12 amino acids. V gave up 0 bases and J gave up 2 bases, with 3 bases separating them. Germline CDR1 is SGHRS and CDR2 is YFSETQ. The Seattle patients, enrolled during active infection, were followed longitudinally. Data came from immunoSEQ multiplex PCR; TCRdb stores just in-frame clones and leaves some out. The sample has 150,000 to 200,000 clones, about 86% seen once. The clonotype comes from a woman aged 70 to 79 with COVID-19, enrolled during active disease. The sequenced sample was peripheral blood. The gene calls are TRBV5-1 and TRBJ2-7; the D is unclear. The CDR3 loop reads CASSLATYEQYF. Written as DNA, the CDR3 is TGCGCCAGCAGCTTGGCTACCTACGAGCAGTACTTC. Variable domain in full (rest from reference TRBV5-1 and TRBJ2-7): KAGVTQTPRYLIKTRGQQVTLSCSPISGHRSVSWYQQTPGQGLQFLFEYFSETQRNKGNFPGRFSGRQFSNSRSEMNVSTLELGDSALYLCASSLATYEQYFGPGTRLTVT.